Listed below are T cell receptor beta chains from one sample, sequenced in a study of identical twins. TCRdb called the 5' RACE reads again in MiXCR, with one record for every CDR3 protein. The repertoire holds about 250,000 distinct CDR3 sequences, over 11% seen once, with about 9% in the top ten. The sequenced sample consisted of memory (CD45RO+) T cells sorted from blood. These receptors were obtained from a woman under 30 in good health. CDR3s include the opening cysteine and the closing phenylalanine or tryptophan. The order of the fields is CDR3 protein, CDR3 DNA, J gene, clone size, D gene, V gene. The D gene is left open where the match is weak. Clone size appears in some rows only: once, few, many, or a class for an expanded clone.

cdr3_aa: CASSLAGPDTDTQYF
cdr3_nt: TGTGCCAGCAGCCTAGCGGGACCCGACACAGATACGCAGTATTTT
j_call: TRBJ2-3
clone_size: few
d_call: TRBD2
v_call: TRBV28

cdr3_aa: CSATGSGNTIYF
cdr3_nt: TGCAGTGCTACAGGCTCTGGAAACACCATATATTTT
j_call: TRBJ1-3
clone_size: many
d_call: NA
v_call: TRBV20-1

cdr3_aa: CAISEARLGEQYF
cdr3_nt: TGTGCCATCAGTGAGGCCCGATTGGGCGAGCAGTACTTC
j_call: TRBJ2-7
clone_size: many
d_call: NA
v_call: TRBV10-3

cdr3_aa: CATSPLIASYEQYF
cdr3_nt: TGTGCCACCTCCCCACTTATCGCATCCTACGAGCAGTACTTC
j_call: TRBJ2-7
clone_size: few
d_call: NA
v_call: TRBV2

cdr3_aa: CASSFLLAGGAADTQYF
cdr3_nt: TGTGCCAGCAGTTTCCTACTAGCGGGGGGCGCAGCAGATACGCAGTATTTT
j_call: TRBJ2-3
clone_size: NA
d_call: TRBD2
v_call: TRBV27

cdr3_aa: CSVGDRGFHEQFF
cdr3_nt: TGCAGCGTTGGAGACAGGGGGTTTCATGAGCAGTTCTTC
j_call: TRBJ2-1
clone_size: many
d_call: TRBD1
v_call: TRBV29-1

cdr3_aa: CASSPGQGQEKLFF
cdr3_nt: TGCGCCAGCAGCCCAGGACAGGGCCAGGAAAAACTGTTTTTT
j_call: TRBJ1-4
clone_size: few
d_call: TRBD1
v_call: TRBV5-1

cdr3_aa: CSASREGAYTEAFF
cdr3_nt: TGCAGTGCTAGTCGGGAGGGGGCCTACACTGAAGCTTTCTTT
j_call: TRBJ1-1
clone_size: many
d_call: TRBD1
v_call: TRBV20-1

cdr3_aa: CSARELGLNTGELFF
cdr3_nt: TGCAGTGCTAGAGAGCTAGGCCTTAACACCGGGGAGCTGTTTTTT
j_call: TRBJ2-2
clone_size: few
d_call: NA
v_call: TRBV20-1

cdr3_aa: CASSLGGLGKYNEQFF
cdr3_nt: TGTGCCAGCAGCCTGGGGGGACTAGGGAAGTACAATGAGCAGTTCTTC
j_call: TRBJ2-1
clone_size: few
d_call: TRBD2
v_call: TRBV11-2

cdr3_aa: CASSTTGNYEQYF
cdr3_nt: TGTGCCAGCAGCACAACAGGGAACTACGAGCAGTACTTC
j_call: TRBJ2-7
clone_size: NA
d_call: NA
v_call: TRBV6-2/TRBV6-3

cdr3_aa: CASSPDRGSEQYF
cdr3_nt: TGCGCCAGCAGCCCGGACAGGGGGTCCGAGCAGTACTTC
j_call: TRBJ2-7
clone_size: few
d_call: TRBD1
v_call: TRBV4-1

cdr3_aa: CASSPFTGDYGYTF
cdr3_nt: TGTGCCAGCAGCCCGTTTACAGGGGATTATGGCTACACCTTC
j_call: TRBJ1-2
clone_size: NA
d_call: TRBD1
v_call: TRBV11-2

cdr3_aa: CSVEDTQGSMRSWETQYF
cdr3_nt: TGCAGCGTTGAAGATACTCAGGGGTCGATGAGGTCTTGGGAGACCCAGTACTTC
j_call: TRBJ2-5
clone_size: NA
d_call: NA
v_call: TRBV29-1

cdr3_aa: CASSVGTYNVQFF
cdr3_nt: TGTGCCAGCAGTGTAGGCACCTACAATGTGCAGTTCTTC
j_call: TRBJ2-1
clone_size: NA
d_call: NA
v_call: TRBV6-1

cdr3_aa: CSAVPNYNEQFF
cdr3_nt: TGCAGTGCTGTACCTAATTACAATGAGCAGTTCTTC
j_call: TRBJ2-1
clone_size: NA
d_call: NA
v_call: TRBV20-1

cdr3_aa: CASSYSTSTSSQWQYF
cdr3_nt: TGTGCCAGCAGTTACTCGACCTCTACCTCAAGCCAGTGGCAGTATTTT
j_call: TRBJ2-3
clone_size: NA
d_call: NA
v_call: TRBV6-5

cdr3_aa: CASSRMGKNIQYF
cdr3_nt: TGTGCCAGCAGCCGCATGGGCAAAAACATTCAGTACTTC
j_call: TRBJ2-4
clone_size: NA
d_call: NA
v_call: TRBV11-3

cdr3_aa: CASSLDAGSSYNEQFF
cdr3_nt: TGCGCCAGCAGCTTGGATGCCGGGAGCTCCTACAATGAGCAGTTCTTC
j_call: TRBJ2-1
clone_size: many
d_call: NA
v_call: TRBV5-1

cdr3_aa: CASSPKRTSGGLQETQYF
cdr3_nt: TGTGCCAGCAGTCCTAAGAGGACTAGCGGGGGCCTTCAAGAGACCCAGTACTTC
j_call: TRBJ2-5
clone_size: few
d_call: TRBD2
v_call: TRBV27

cdr3_aa: CASSPNSLRSTDTQYF
cdr3_nt: TGTGCCAGCTCACCTAATAGCCTTAGAAGCACAGATACGCAGTATTTT
j_call: TRBJ2-3
clone_size: NA
d_call: NA
v_call: TRBV18

cdr3_aa: CASSRQGATEAFF
cdr3_nt: TGTGCCAGCAGCCGACAGGGGGCCACTGAAGCTTTCTTT
j_call: TRBJ1-1
clone_size: few
d_call: TRBD1
v_call: TRBV3-1

cdr3_aa: CASSQLAGLTDTQYF
cdr3_nt: TGTGCCAGCAGTCAGCTAGCGGGATTGACAGATACGCAGTATTTT
j_call: TRBJ2-3
clone_size: many
d_call: TRBD2
v_call: TRBV12-3/TRBV12-4

cdr3_aa: CASSRGGSVPYEQYF
cdr3_nt: TGTGCCAGCAGCCGAGGCGGCTCGGTGCCCTACGAGCAGTACTTC
j_call: TRBJ2-7
clone_size: NA
d_call: NA
v_call: TRBV7-6

cdr3_aa: CASRASGSIISEQYF
cdr3_nt: TGCGCCAGCAGAGCGAGCGGGAGCATAATAAGCGAGCAGTACTTC
j_call: TRBJ2-7
clone_size: NA
d_call: TRBD2
v_call: TRBV5-1

cdr3_aa: CASSIGSGAQYF
cdr3_nt: TGTGCCAGTAGTATTGGAAGTGGTGCGCAGTATTTT
j_call: TRBJ2-3
clone_size: few
d_call: NA
v_call: TRBV19